This T cell receptor (beta chain) comes out of a study of immune evolution from preneoplasia to lung adenocarcinoma. Study conclusions and caveats: Normal lung had the highest top T cell clone frequencies. Later-stage lesions appeared to have more T cells, more diversity, less clonality.

Method: immunoSEQ multiplex PCR; TCRdb's copy keeps in-frame clones and lacks some. The table includes about 7,900 clones, just under 80% detected once. Comment on this clone: The target antigen is unknown.

Patient tissue came from resections in Japan or China, 2014–2017. Sequences were obtained from FFPE adjacent normal lung tissue. The TCR was taken from a person between 65 and 80 years old with lung adenocarcinoma.

The CDR3 sequence: CASSNGLSGEKLFF. CDR3 in DNA: TGTGCCAGTAGTAATGGATTATCAGGTGAAAAACTGTTTTTT. The chain combines TRBV19 with TRBJ1-4; D is ambiguous. Germline V gives CDR1 LNHDA, CDR2 SQIVND (reference sequence). V gave up 4 bases and J gave up 7 bases, with 13 bases separating them. The CDR3 has 14 amino acids.